These T cell receptor beta chains were read from a single sample in a study of T cell repertoires in cytomegalovirus infection. A single record per CDR3 protein comes from TCRdb applying MiXCR to the reads. The sample includes fewer than 300,000 distinct CDR3 sequences, 20% to 30% of them seen just once. The sequenced sample consisted of PBMCs. These receptors were obtained from a human donor in good health (CMV status not recorded). Some clones in this sample may be carry-over from other donors' samples. CDR3s include the opening cysteine and the closing phenylalanine or tryptophan. D genes are given only for firm matches. Clone size, where shown, is once, few, many, or a class for clones that have expanded.

abundance	len	j_gene	v_gene	d_gene	CDR3aa	CDR3nt
-	15	TRBJ2-7	TRBV19	-	CASSTRDVLSYEQYF	TGTGCCAGTAGTACCCGGGACGTCCTCTCCTACGAGCAGTACTTC
few	12	TRBJ2-7	TRBV27	-	CASTDNLYEQYF	TGTGCCAGTACGGACAATCTCTACGAGCAGTACTTC
few	13	TRBJ1-5	TRBV19	-	CASSIGYTQPQHF	TGTGCCAGTAGTATAGGTTACACACAGCCCCAGCATTTT
-	15	TRBJ2-3	TRBV6-1	TRBD2	CASSLDGLAGDTQYF	TGTGCCAGCAGTTTGGACGGACTAGCAGGAGATACGCAGTATTTT
-	14	TRBJ2-1	TRBV5-6	TRBD1	CASSLAGDSNEQFF	TGTGCCAGCAGCTTGGCCGGGGACAGCAATGAGCAGTTCTTC
few	14	TRBJ2-1	TRBV19	TRBD1	CASSTLTGSNEQFF	TGTGCCAGTAGTACCTTGACAGGGTCCAATGAGCAGTTCTTC
-	13	TRBJ1-1	TRBV14	-	CASSQGGGVISFF	TGTGCCAGCAGCCAAGGAGGGGGTGTCATCTCCTTCTTT
few	13	TRBJ2-3	TRBV29-1	-	CSVVRRSTDTQYF	TGCAGCGTCGTGAGACGGAGCACAGATACGCAGTATTTT
few	14	TRBJ2-2	TRBV7-2	-	CASSFKRDPGELFF	TGTGCCAGCAGCTTTAAAAGGGACCCCGGGGAGCTGTTTTTT
-	16	TRBJ2-5	TRBV6-2/TRBV6-3	-	CASRRLRTNVRETQYF	TGTGCCAGCAGGCGACTGCGGACTAACGTCAGGGAGACCCAGTACTTC
once	13	TRBJ2-1	TRBV20-1	-	CSARIVPNNEQFF	TGCAGTGCTAGAATAGTCCCTAACAATGAGCAGTTCTTC
-	12	TRBJ2-7	TRBV6-2/TRBV6-3	-	CASSRTRSEQYF	TGTGCCAGCAGCCGTACTAGGAGCGAGCAGTACTTC
-	12	TRBJ2-2	TRBV12-3/TRBV12-4	-	CASSGRYAELFF	TGTGCCAGCAGTGGACGTTACGCCGAGCTGTTTTTT
few	19	TRBJ2-1	TRBV5-1	TRBD2	CASSFGQPGLAGGSLEQFF	TGCGCCAGCAGCTTCGGACAGCCGGGACTAGCGGGAGGGAGCCTTGAGCAGTTCTTC
-	13	TRBJ2-2	TRBV28	-	CASRFTVTGELFF	TGTGCCAGCAGATTTACAGTCACCGGGGAGCTGTTTTTT
-	13	TRBJ1-5	TRBV20-1	-	CSARDPGSRPQHF	TGCAGTGCTAGAGATCCAGGGAGTAGGCCCCAGCATTTT
many	16	TRBJ2-1	TRBV7-2	TRBD2	CASRRRSGRAVDEQFF	TGTGCCAGCAGACGTAGGAGCGGGAGAGCGGTTGATGAGCAGTTCTTC
-	16	TRBJ2-1	TRBV6-4	-	CASSQTKLGGFREQFF	TGTGCCAGCAGTCAGACTAAACTAGGAGGGTTTCGTGAGCAGTTCTTC
few	15	TRBJ1-6	TRBV29-1	-	CSVQTANSYNSPLHF	TGCAGCGTCCAGACAGCGAACTCCTATAATTCACCCCTCCACTTT
many	16	TRBJ1-1	TRBV11-2	TRBD1	CASSSYLQGRNTEAFF	TGTGCCAGCAGCTCATACCTACAGGGGAGGAACACTGAAGCTTTCTTT
-	14	TRBJ1-2	TRBV12-3/TRBV12-4	-	CASSFDSPNYGYTF	TGTGCCAGCAGTTTTGACAGTCCTAACTATGGCTACACCTTC
once	15	TRBJ1-5	TRBV28	-	CASNPERGRGQPQHF	TGTGCCAGCAACCCCGAACGGGGGAGGGGTCAGCCCCAGCATTTT
many	15	TRBJ2-7	TRBV7-2	-	CASSLGSKASYEQYF	TGTGCCAGCAGCTTAGGCTCAAAGGCGTCCTACGAGCAGTACTTC
few	14	TRBJ2-5	TRBV28	TRBD1	CASRTGTGEETQYF	TGTGCCAGCAGAACCGGGACAGGGGAAGAGACCCAGTACTTC
many	15	TRBJ2-1	TRBV28	TRBD2	CASSLTGTRAFEQFF	TGTGCCAGCAGTTTAACCGGGACTAGAGCATTCGAGCAGTTCTTC